Listed below are T cell receptor beta chains from one sample, sequenced in a study of monozygotic twins with inflammatory bowel disease. TCRdb re-called the 5' RACE reads; every CDR3 protein appears as one record, without DNA. The sample has roughly 150,000 distinct CDR3 sequences, and its top ten clones hold over 2.5%. The sample was blood. Receptor source: a human donor with ulcerative colitis or Crohn's disease, or a healthy co-twin of an affected twin (not recorded which). The CDR3 runs from the conserved cysteine through the conserved F or W.

J: TRBJ2-7; V: TRBV28; CDR3: CAVWAGSSYEQYF
J: TRBJ2-7; V: TRBV18; CDR3: CASSPPVGTSYEQYF
J: TRBJ2-7; V: TRBV5-5; CDR3: CASSLVGTGGYEQYF
J: TRBJ2-4; V: TRBV27; CDR3: CASRRDRVGKNIQYF
J: TRBJ1-4; V: TRBV6-1; CDR3: CASSRSRKGPNEKLFF
J: TRBJ2-1; V: TRBV12-5; CDR3: CASGSSIEQFF
J: TRBJ1-5; V: TRBV3-1; CDR3: CASSQFQGLGNQPQHF
J: TRBJ2-1; V: TRBV12-5; CDR3: CASGLAQLAGGLNEQFF
J: TRBJ2-1; V: TRBV7-3; CDR3: CASSLTISNYNEQFF
J: TRBJ2-5; V: TRBV9; CDR3: CASSVGITSGSRETQYF
J: TRBJ2-4; V: TRBV18; CDR3: CASSSSFSGTEFNIQYF
J: TRBJ2-2; V: TRBV20-1; CDR3: CSARGGDPENTGELFF
J: TRBJ2-1; V: TRBV6-2/TRBV6-3; CDR3: CASSYSTGGPYNEQFF
J: TRBJ1-1; V: TRBV6-1; CDR3: CASTPGLGGTEAFF
J: TRBJ2-1; V: TRBV9; CDR3: CASSVATPLANGEQFF
J: TRBJ1-2; V: TRBV4-1; CDR3: CASSQDGRDGDYGYTF
J: TRBJ2-1; V: TRBV5-1; CDR3: CASSLWGLETAEQFF